These T cell receptor beta chains were read from a single sample in a study of T cells after yellow fever vaccination. TCRdb ran MiXCR on the 5' RACE reads and lists one entry per CDR3 protein. The table lists some 340,000 distinct CDR3 sequences, approximately 12% of them singletons. The sequenced sample was CD4+ T cells sorted from PBMCs, obtained 45 days after the yellow fever booster vaccination. The source of these receptors is a man aged 18 to 29 who received the YFV17D yellow fever vaccine. Each CDR3 is given with its conserved first and last residue. Each record gives: CDR3 DNA, CDR3 protein, D gene, V gene, clone size, J gene. The D gene is left open where the match is weak. Expanded clones are given a class, and other clones once, few, many or no size at all.

TGTGCCAGCAGCGACGGGACAGGGGGATCCTATGGCTACACCTTC | CASSDGTGGSYGYTF | TRBD1 | TRBV7-9 | few | TRBJ1-2
TGCGCCAGCAGCCAAGAGTTTGAGGGGACCTGGGCCCAGTACTTC | CASSQEFEGTWAQYF | NA | TRBV4-1 | NA | TRBJ2-5
TGTGCCAGCAGTCCCCGCAGGAAGACCGGCTACACCTTC | CASSPRRKTGYTF | NA | TRBV6-5 | NA | TRBJ1-2
TGTGCCAGCAGCCAGGATTTCTCTCAATTCCAAGAGACCCAGTACTTC | CASSQDFSQFQETQYF | NA | TRBV3-1 | few | TRBJ2-5
TGTGCCATCAGTGAAGGAGACTATGGCTACACCTTC | CAISEGDYGYTF | NA | TRBV10-3 | NA | TRBJ1-2
TGTGCCACCAGCAGAGATTCCGTCCGGTCCGGGGAGCTGTTTTTT | CATSRDSVRSGELFF | NA | TRBV15 | few | TRBJ2-2
TGTGCCAGCAGCCAAAGGCGGCAGGACAAGAACACCGGGGAGCTGTTTTTT | CASSQRRQDKNTGELFF | NA | TRBV3-1 | few | TRBJ2-2
TGTGCCAGCAGCTCAGGGGGTGGGGACACTGAAGCTTTCTTT | CASSSGGGDTEAFF | TRBD1 | TRBV5-8 | many | TRBJ1-1
TGTGCCAGCAGCCAAGCGGGTTCGCAGTTCTTC | CASSQAGSQFF | NA | TRBV14 | NA | TRBJ2-1
TGTGCCAGCAATCCTACTAGTAATAGCAATCAGCCCCAGCATTTT | CASNPTSNSNQPQHF | NA | TRBV6-5 | many | TRBJ1-5
TGTGCCAGCAGTGAAGGTCTTAATCAGCCCCAGCATTTT | CASSEGLNQPQHF | NA | TRBV2 | few | TRBJ1-5
TGTGCCAGCTCACCTATGGAATCCGGGAGTAGCAATCAGCCCCAGCATTTT | CASSPMESGSSNQPQHF | NA | TRBV18 | few | TRBJ1-5
TGTGCCAGCAGGAGGACTACCACCGGGGAGCTGTTTTTT | CASRRTTTGELFF | NA | TRBV12-3/TRBV12-4 | NA | TRBJ2-2
TGTGCCAGCAGTTACGCCGGGGGGCTGGAAGGTGAAAAACTGTTTTTT | CASSYAGGLEGEKLFF | NA | TRBV6-2/TRBV6-3 | few | TRBJ1-4
TGCAGTGCTGCGACGGACAGGGGGAGGTACGAGCAGGACTTC | CSAATDRGRYEQDF | TRBD1 | TRBV20-1 | NA | TRBJ2-7
TGTGCCAGCAGCTCCTACCCCGGGACAGGGCTCTACAATGAGCAGTTCTTC | CASSSYPGTGLYNEQFF | TRBD1 | TRBV11-2 | NA | TRBJ2-1
TGTGCCACCAGTGATTCTAAGGGGGCTGGCAATGAGCAGTTCTTC | CATSDSKGAGNEQFF | TRBD1 | TRBV24-1 | few | TRBJ2-1
TGTGCCAGCAGCGTTAGCGGGGGAAGCACAGATACGCAGTATTTT | CASSVSGGSTDTQYF | TRBD2 | TRBV11-2 | NA | TRBJ2-3
TGTGCCAGCAGCTTCGGAGGTGAGCAGTTCTTC | CASSFGGEQFF | NA | TRBV7-3 | many | TRBJ2-1
TGTGCCAGTAGTAATATTGCGACAGGGGATTGGAAAGCTTTCTTT | CASSNIATGDWKAFF | TRBD1 | TRBV19 | few | TRBJ1-1
TGTGCCTGGAGTGTCTGGTCGGGGGGAAAGACAGATACGCAGTATTTT | CAWSVWSGGKTDTQYF | TRBD2 | TRBV30 | many | TRBJ2-3
TGTGCCAGCAGTTACTCGATCGGGAAGCCCCAGCATTTT | CASSYSIGKPQHF | NA | TRBV6-5 | few | TRBJ1-5
TGTGCCAGCAGACCAGGACAGAACAATGAGCAGTTCTTC | CASRPGQNNEQFF | NA | TRBV11-1 | many | TRBJ2-1
TGTGCCAGCAGCTCCAGACAGGGAAAAGAGACCCAGTACTTC | CASSSRQGKETQYF | TRBD1 | TRBV7-2 | few | TRBJ2-5
TGTGCCAGCAGTTTAGACGGGACAGGGGCAGATACGCAGTATTTT | CASSLDGTGADTQYF | TRBD1 | TRBV12-3/TRBV12-4 | few | TRBJ2-3
TGTGCCAGCAGCGCCCGGGACTATAAAAACATTCAGTACTTC | CASSARDYKNIQYF | TRBD2 | TRBV9 | few | TRBJ2-4
TGTGCCAGCGGGACGCCGGCTAACTATGGCTACACCTTC | CASGTPANYGYTF | NA | TRBV16 | NA | TRBJ1-2
TGCGCCAGCAGCTTGGGTTCGCGGCAAAACACCGGGGAGCTGTTTTTT | CASSLGSRQNTGELFF | NA | TRBV5-1 | NA | TRBJ2-2
TGTGCCAGCAGCCAGGCAGGCGGGGAGCTGTTTTTT | CASSQAGGELFF | NA | TRBV3-1 | few | TRBJ2-2
TGCGCCAGCAGCCAAGATTATTACAGTGGGGCCAACGTCCTGACTTTC | CASSQDYYSGANVLTF | NA | TRBV4-1 | NA | TRBJ2-6
TGTGCCAGCAGCCAAGGCCTGCTGGAGACCCAGTACTTC | CASSQGLLETQYF | NA | TRBV14 | NA | TRBJ2-5